This T cell receptor (beta chain) is drawn from a study of T cells in Graves' hyperthyroidism and ophthalmopathy. Study-level findings and limits: The majority of expanded thyroid clonotypes above 0.001 also appeared in blood.

Diagnoses were established using clinical symptoms, serum thyroxine and TRAb, thyroid ultrasound and orbital computed tomography. In its sample, this clonotype was seen many times. Its target is unknown. The investigators amplified TCR beta CDR3 regions from RNA transcripts. The HTBI primer set served for first-round RT-PCR of the TCR CDR3. One entry per CDR3 protein results from TCRdb running MiXCR on the multiplex PCR reads. There are 490,000 or so distinct CDR3 sequences in the sample; 46% occur only once, and around 44% lies in the top ten. The CDR3 has 14 amino acids. The V gene end was trimmed by 0 bases and the J gene end by 7 bases; junction bases not matched to a gene: 8. Germline values: CDR1 DFQATT, CDR2 SNEGSKA (reference sequence).

V gene TRBV20-1 combines with J gene TRBJ1-1; 7 bases agree with TRBD1. The sequenced material came from peripheral blood or thyroid tissue (not recorded which). This receptor was identified in an adult woman with Graves' disease, either hyperthyroidism or ophthalmopathy (not recorded which). The CDR3 spells CSAREGTADFEAFF. The CDR3 DNA follows: TGCAGTGCTAGAGAGGGGACAGCGGATTTTGAAGCTTTCTTT.